The sample holds a few counts of the clone carrying this T cell receptor (beta chain). The data were taken from a study of blood T cell repertoires in COVID-19. Looking at the study overall: PBMCs, B-cell-depleted T cells, or T cells were the source of the cDNA or gDNA that made up the material.

Germline V gene sequence: CDR1 GTSNPN, CDR2 SVGIG (reference sequence). The CDR3 sequence is 15 residues long. The V end lost 3 bases, the J end lost 8 bases, and 22 bases lay between the germline ends. In the original processing: Amplification of reference gene primers provided the estimated nucleated cell counts. TCRdb's copy holds only in-frame clones and misses some; the assay was immunoSEQ multiplex PCR. The DNA gave D and trimming, while V, J and clone size come from that table. The sample has some 58,000 clones, approximately 87% seen once. This TCR derives from a man between 45 and 60 years old with acute or convalescent COVID-19. The sample taken for sequencing was peripheral blood. The chain combines TRBV30 with TRBJ1-1; perhaps TRBD1 as D (6 bases). CDR3 DNA: TGTGCCTGGAGCCGCCGCTTTGGACAGCTGTTGGAAGCTTTCTTT. The encoded protein is CAWSRRFGQLLEAFF.